Listed below are T cell receptor beta chains from one sample, sequenced in a study of long-term antiretroviral therapy in people with HIV. Sequencing was performed with immunoSEQ multiplex PCR; in TCRdb, only in-frame clones are kept and a portion is missing. This table holds under 45,000 clones, around three quarters found once. Sequenced material: unsorted PBMCs, taken 3.4 years after starting antiretroviral therapy. These receptors were obtained from a man under 40 with HIV. Each CDR3 is given with its conserved first and last residue. A D gene is named only where the DNA matches it firmly. The size of a clone is reported for some rows only, either as once, few or many, or as a class for expanded clones.

d_call	clone_size	v_call	j_call	cdr3_aa	cdr3_nt
NA	NA	TRBV18	TRBJ1-1	CASSRENLVNTEAFF	TGTGCCAGCTCAAGGGAAAACCTAGTGAACACTGAAGCTTTCTTT
TRBD1	NA	TRBV29-1	TRBJ1-1	CSASGTGGRTEAFF	TGCAGCGCTTCCGGGACAGGGGGCCGCACTGAAGCTTTCTTT
TRBD2	NA	TRBV7-8	TRBJ2-7	CASSATSGSYEQYF	TGTGCCAGCAGCGCAACTAGCGGCTCCTACGAGCAGTACTTC
NA	once	TRBV7-2	TRBJ2-5	CASSLSSGQGQETQYF	TGTGCCAGCAGCTTATCGTCGGGGCAGGGCCAAGAGACCCAGTACTTC
TRBD1	NA	TRBV5-1	TRBJ2-7	CASSLSGQGYEQYF	TGCGCCAGCAGCTTGTCGGGACAGGGTTACGAGCAGTACTTC
NA	NA	TRBV2	TRBJ2-1	CASYLSYEQFF	TGTGCCAGCTACCTTAGTTACGAGCAGTTCTTC
NA	once	TRBV7-2	TRBJ2-1	CASSLVGGNSYNEQFF	TGTGCCAGCAGCTTAGTAGGCGGCAACTCCTACAATGAGCAGTTCTTC
TRBD1	few	TRBV5-1	TRBJ2-1	CASSTGQGYEQFF	TGCGCCAGCAGCACTGGACAGGGCTATGAGCAGTTCTTC
TRBD2	NA	TRBV5-1	TRBJ2-7	CASTRGTSGPTYEQYF	TGCGCCAGCACCCGGGGGACTAGCGGGCCAACCTACGAGCAGTACTTC
NA	NA	TRBV27	TRBJ1-5	CASSFDSGSNQPQHF	TGTGCCAGCAGTTTTGATTCAGGGTCCAATCAGCCCCAGCATTTT
NA	NA	TRBV5-4	TRBJ1-2	CASSLLGGGYTF	TGTGCCAGCAGCTTGCTCGGGGGTGGCTACACCTTC